Sequencing of this TCR beta chain was carried out in a study of cytomegalovirus exposure and HLA in healthy donors. The V gene's germline CDR1 is SEHNR and CDR2 FQNEAQ (reference sequence). This CDR3 is built from 14 residues. V gave up 5 bases and J gave up 2 bases, with 12 bases separating them. Healthy people donating bone marrow made up the donors. Study-level points and caveats: Researchers catalogued 164 TCR beta chains as cytomegalovirus-associated.

The PCR ran on 60 Vbeta and 13 Jbeta primers. TCRdb's table, derived via immunoSEQ multiplex PCR, lists solely in-frame clones and lacks some. The sample comprises tens of thousands of clones, over 55% of which are singletons, and about 5.9% rests with the top ten. As concerns this clone: Its cognate antigen is unknown.

The sequenced sample was PBMCs. V and J are TRBV7-9 and TRBJ2-5; D is uncertain. The clonotype comes from a woman aged 30 to 39 in good health and CMV-seronegative. CDR3 nucleotides: TGTGCCAGCAGCCCCGGCGGATATCAAGAGACCCAGTACTTC. Translating it yields CASSPGGYQETQYF.